One and the same sample provided the 21 T cell receptor beta chains below, sequenced in a study of T cell clonotyping in hematopoietic cell transplantation. Sequenced by immunoSEQ multiplex PCR; TCRdb stores in-frame clones only, minus some. The sample has about 11,000 clones, 45% to 50% seen once. Here the sequenced sample was PBMCs, taken 30 days after allogeneic stem cell transplant. The receptor source for this set is a male patient aged 45 to 59 who had an allogeneic stem cell transplant from an unrelated donor, so the T cells may come from the graft donor. Some clones in this sample may be carry-over from other donors' samples.

J is TRBJ2-5 and V is TRBV9; TRBD1 matches at 7 bases. This CDR3 is 16 amino acids long. CDR1 is SGDLS, CDR2 YYNGEE, per germline. Losses at the gene ends were 3 bases for V and 3 bases for J; bases not matched to a gene: 11. In DNA form, the CDR3 reads TGTGCCAGCAGCGCATGGGACAGAGCAAACGAAGAGACCCAGTACTTC. Translated: CASSAWDRANEETQYF.

The DNA for the CDR3 is TGTGCCTGGAGTACGACAGGGGTCCCCACAGATACGCAGTATTTT. It specifies CAWSTTGVPTDTQYF. The chain recombines TRBV30 with TRBJ2-3; 8 nucleotides line up with TRBD1. This CDR3 is 15 amino acids long. V lost 2 bases, J lost 2 bases, and 6 bases stayed unmatched. Germline loops: CDR1 GTSNPN, CDR2 SVGIG (reference sequence).

This clone came up a few times. This rearrangement joins TRBV5-6 to TRBJ2-5; weak D call: TRBD1 (6 bases). Per germline, CDR1 SGHDT and CDR2 YYEEEE. Trimming cost V 4 bases and J 7 bases, with 14 bases left between them. CDR3 length: 13 residues. In nucleotides, the CDR3 is TGTGCCAGCAGCCCACAGGGCCTCGGGACCCAGTACTTC. Translating it yields CASSPQGLGTQYF.

The chain has TRBV30 and TRBJ2-7, with 10 bases fitting TRBD2. Per germline, CDR1 GTSNPN and CDR2 SVGIG (reference sequence). CDR3 size: 12 residues. V dropped 4 bases and J dropped 3; count of bases not matched to a gene: 0. This CDR3 is CAWTSGGYEQYF. DNA of the CDR3: TGTGCCTGGACTAGCGGGGGCTACGAGCAGTACTTC.

The chain combines TRBV7-2 with TRBJ2-7; a possible D gene is TRBD1 (6 bases). The CDR3 sequence is 15 residues long. V lost 5 bases, J lost 0 bases, and 14 bases lay in between. Germline CDR1 and CDR2: SGHTA and FQGNSA. CDR3 coding DNA: TGTGCCAGCAGCCCCGCCACAGGGACCTCCTACGAGCAGTACTTC. Its protein is CASSPATGTSYEQYF. The variable domain in full, with the rest retrieved from reference TRBV7-2 and TRBJ2-7, is GAGVSQSPSNKVTEKGKDVELRCDPISGHTALYWYRQSLGQGLEFLIYFQGNSAPDKSGLPSDRFSAERTGGSVSTLTIQRTQQEDSAVYLCASSPATGTSYEQYFGPGTRLTVT.

This clone was seen more than once but under ten times. The chain recombines TRBV28 with TRBJ2-2; D not certain. Germline V gives CDR1 MDHEN, CDR2 SYDVKM. CDR3 size: 12 residues. Trimming stripped 5 bases from V and 4 bases from J, with 5 bases between. The CDR3 here is CASSPITGELFF. As DNA, the CDR3 is TGTGCCAGCAGTCCAATCACCGGGGAGCTGTTTTTT.

The rearrangement joins TRBV28 to TRBJ1-1; TRBD1 matches at 9 bases. V gave up 6 bases and J gave up 0 bases; unmatched junction bases: 11. Germline V CDR1 and CDR2: MDHEN, SYDVKM. The length of the CDR3 is 17 residues. The CDR3, as DNA: TGTGCCAGCAGCCTTATGTGGGACAGGGCATTGAACACTGAAGCTTTCTTT. It translates to CASSLMWDRALNTEAFF.

J is TRBJ1-2 and V is TRBV19; D may be TRBD1 (5 bases). The V gene's germline CDR1 is LNHDA and CDR2 SQIVND (reference sequence). The V gene lost 9 bases and the J gene lost 5 bases, with 7 bases spanning the gap. This CDR3 has 10 residues. The CDR3 spells CASEGYGYTF. CDR3 DNA sequence: TGTGCCAGCGAGGGGTATGGCTACACCTTC.

The J gene is TRBJ1-1, the V gene TRBV7-3, with D possibly matching TRBD1 (6 bases). The germline gives CDR1 SGHTA, CDR2 FQGTGA. The CDR3 has 16 amino acids. V was shortened by 1 base and J by 1 base, with 13 bases between the two germline ends. The CDR3 DNA follows: TGTGCCAGCAGCTTAATCGGGGGGACAACGAACACTGAAGCTTTCTTT. Its translation: CASSLIGGTTNTEAFF.

The rearrangement joins TRBV11-2 to TRBJ1-1, with D possibly TRBD1 on 5 matching bases. CDR3 size: 13 residues. Per the germline V gene, CDR1 is SGHAT and CDR2 is FQNNGV. The V gene lost 0 bases and the J gene lost 4 bases, with 6 bases spanning the gap. In DNA form, the CDR3 reads TGTGCCAGCAGCTTAGAGGGGGGCACTGAAGCTTTCTTT. Residues: CASSLEGGTEAFF. The full variable domain, completed using reference TRBV11-2 and TRBJ1-1, is EAGVAQSPRYKIIEKRQSVAFWCNPISGHATLYWYQQILGQGPKLLIQFQNNGVVDDSQLPKDRFSAERLKGVDSTLKIQPAKLEDSAVYLCASSLEGGTEAFFGQGTRLTVV.

This clone has just a few counts. The gene calls are TRBV7-6 and TRBJ2-7, with 10 bases aligning to TRBD2. Germline CDR1 is SGHVS and CDR2 is FNYEAQ. V lost 1 base to trimming and J lost 2 bases; unmatched junction nucleotides: 2. The CDR3 sequence is 15 residues long. In DNA, the CDR3 is TGTGCCAGCAGCTTAGAAAGCGGGGGGGCCTACGAGCAGTACTTC. This encodes CASSLESGGAYEQYF.

This sequence joins TRBV27 and TRBJ1-2; D may be TRBD1 (5 bases). Germline V lookup: CDR1 MNHEY, CDR2 SMNVEV (reference sequence). This CDR3 has 16 residues. With 4 bases removed from V and 4 bases from J, the gap between germline ends came to 19 bases. The CDR3 is CASSSKPPGFGYGYTF. CDR3 bases: TGTGCCAGCAGTTCCAAACCCCCAGGGTTCGGCTATGGCTACACCTTC.

The J gene is TRBJ2-3, the V gene TRBV11-2; a possible D gene is TRBD1 (5 bases). CDR1 SGHAT and CDR2 FQNNGV come from the germline V gene. Trimming removed 8 bases from V and 6 bases from J, with 12 bases in between. The CDR3 has 12 residues. CDR3 residues: CASGAYSDTQYF. In DNA, the CDR3 is TGTGCCAGCGGGGCCTATTCGGATACGCAGTATTTT.

V and J are TRBV30 and TRBJ1-5; D not certain. Germline-derived CDR1 and CDR2 are GTSNPN and SVGIG (reference sequence). The CDR3 extends over 13 amino acids. For the CDR3, the DNA is TGTGCTATGGAGCAGGATAGCAATCAGCCCCAGCATTTT. Protein product: CAMEQDSNQPQHF.

This rearrangement joins TRBV4-3 to TRBJ1-1; D is ambiguous. Germline CDR1 is LGHNA and CDR2 is YSLEER. This CDR3 has 13 residues. With 4 bases removed from V and 3 bases from J, the gap between germline ends came to 9 bases. The CDR3 DNA reads TGCGCCAGCAGCCTCAATCGAGACACTGAAGCTTTCTTT. As protein: CASSLNRDTEAFF.

Only one count was recorded for this clone. V usage is TRBV19 and J usage is TRBJ1-2, with a tentative D call TRBD1 (5 bases). Germline values: CDR1 LNHDA, CDR2 SQIVND (reference sequence). V was cut by 1 base and J by 10 bases, with 13 bases left in between. The CDR3 extends over 13 amino acids. The CDR3 loop reads CASSIGGTKAYTF. The CDR3 nucleotides read TGTGCCAGTAGTATAGGAGGGACCAAAGCCTACACCTTC.

The chain combines TRBV4-3 with TRBJ2-3; a weak D match, TRBD1 (6 bases). Germline V gives CDR1 LGHNA, CDR2 YSLEER. This CDR3 comprises 14 residues. The V gene lost 4 bases and the J gene lost 2 bases, with 10 bases spanning the gap. CDR3 nucleotide sequence: TGCGCCAGCAGCCCGGACAGACTCACAGATACGCAGTATTTT. This encodes CASSPDRLTDTQYF.

J is TRBJ1-2 and V is TRBV11-3, with D unclear. Germline values: CDR1 SGHNT, CDR2 YENEEA. The V and J ends lost 5 bases and 4 bases respectively, with 8 bases between them. The CDR3 has 12 residues. CDR3 coding DNA: TGTGCCAGCAGCCCCAGAGGCTATGGCTACACCTTC. It is translated as CASSPRGYGYTF.

This chain links TRBV4-1 with TRBJ2-5, with 8 bases lining up with TRBD2. Germline lookup yields CDR1 MGHRA and CDR2 YSYEKL. The CDR3 spans 16 residues. Trimming removed 0 bases from V and 4 bases from J; junction bases left unmatched: 7. In DNA, the CDR3 is TGCGCCAGCAGCCAAGAGGTCGGGGGGGCGAGAGAGACCCAGTACTTC. Translation gives CASSQEVGGARETQYF.

A few counts support this clone. The gene calls are TRBV6-5 and TRBJ2-5; 13 bases agree with TRBD2. TRBJ2-7 explains the end of the DNA better; the J call may be wrong. The CDR3 totals 15 residues. Looked up from germline, CDR1 is MNHEY and CDR2 is SVGAGI. The CDR3 bases are TGTGCCAGCAGTCAACTAGCGGGAGGGATCTACGAGCAGTACTTC. Its translation: CASSQLAGGIYEQYF.

This chain links TRBV30 with TRBJ2-1, with D possibly called TRBD1 or TRBD2 (6 bases each). The CDR3 has 15 residues. With 0 bases removed from V and 2 bases from J, the gap between germline ends came to 11 bases. In germline, CDR1 is GTSNPN, CDR2 SVGIG (reference sequence). CDR3 nucleotide sequence: TGTGCCTGGAGTGTAGCCGGGGGCCCCTACAATGAGCAGTTCTTC. Translation: CAWSVAGGPYNEQFF.